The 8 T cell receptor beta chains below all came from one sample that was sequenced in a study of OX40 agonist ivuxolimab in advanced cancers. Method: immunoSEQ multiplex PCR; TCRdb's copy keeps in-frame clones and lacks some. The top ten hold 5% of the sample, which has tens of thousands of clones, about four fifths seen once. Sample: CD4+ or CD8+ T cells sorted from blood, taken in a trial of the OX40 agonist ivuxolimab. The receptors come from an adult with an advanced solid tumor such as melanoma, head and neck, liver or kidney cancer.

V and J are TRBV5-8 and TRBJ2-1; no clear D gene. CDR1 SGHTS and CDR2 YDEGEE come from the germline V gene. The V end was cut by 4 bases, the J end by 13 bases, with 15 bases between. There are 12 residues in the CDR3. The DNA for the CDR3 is TGTGCCAGCAGCCTATTTTTGCCCCTACAGTTCTTC. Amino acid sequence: CASSLFLPLQFF.

CDR3 nucleotide sequence: TGTGCCAGCAGTAGCAGCGTCCGGTACGAGCAGTACTTC. It encodes CASSSSVRYEQYF. The rearrangement uses TRBV28 and TRBJ2-7; D is uncertain. Trimming removed 5 bases from V and 4 bases from J, with 12 bases in between. There are 13 residues in the CDR3. Germline lookup yields CDR1 MDHEN and CDR2 SYDVKM.

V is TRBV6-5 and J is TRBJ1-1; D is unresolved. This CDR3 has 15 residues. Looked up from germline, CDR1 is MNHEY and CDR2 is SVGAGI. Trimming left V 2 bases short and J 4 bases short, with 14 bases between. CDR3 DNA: TGTGCCAGCAGTTACATGGGAGCACGGTCCACTGAAGCTTTCTTT. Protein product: CASSYMGARSTEAFF.

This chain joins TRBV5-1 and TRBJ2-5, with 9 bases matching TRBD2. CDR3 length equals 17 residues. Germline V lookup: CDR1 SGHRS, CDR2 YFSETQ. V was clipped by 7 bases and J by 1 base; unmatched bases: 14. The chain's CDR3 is CASGGSGGTPIQETQYF. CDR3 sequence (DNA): TGCGCCAGCGGTGGGAGCGGGGGGACTCCTATCCAAGAGACCCAGTACTTC.

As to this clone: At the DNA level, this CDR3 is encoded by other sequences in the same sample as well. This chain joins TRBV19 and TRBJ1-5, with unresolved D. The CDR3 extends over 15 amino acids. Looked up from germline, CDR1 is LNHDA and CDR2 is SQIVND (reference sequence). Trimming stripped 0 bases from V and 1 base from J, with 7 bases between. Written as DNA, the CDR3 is TGTGCCAGTAGTATAGACGGGTCCAGCAATCAGCCCCAGCATTTT. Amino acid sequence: CASSIDGSSNQPQHF. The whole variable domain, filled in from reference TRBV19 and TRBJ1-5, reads DGGITQSPKYLFRKEGQNVTLSCEQNLNHDAMYWYRQDPGQGLRLIYYSQIVNDFQKGDIAEGYSVSREKKESFPLTVTSAQKNPTAFYLCASSIDGSSNQPQHFGDGTRLSIL.

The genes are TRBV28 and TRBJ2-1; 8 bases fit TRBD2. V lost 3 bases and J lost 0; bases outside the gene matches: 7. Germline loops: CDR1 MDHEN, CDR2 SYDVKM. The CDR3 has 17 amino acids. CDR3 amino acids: CASSFPFTSGSYNEQFF. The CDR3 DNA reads TGTGCCAGCAGTTTCCCCTTCACTAGCGGCTCCTACAATGAGCAGTTCTTC.

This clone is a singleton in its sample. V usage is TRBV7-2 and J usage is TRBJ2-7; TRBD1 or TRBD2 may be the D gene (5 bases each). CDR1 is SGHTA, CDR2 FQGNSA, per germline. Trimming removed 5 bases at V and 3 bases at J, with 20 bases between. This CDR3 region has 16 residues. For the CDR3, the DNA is TGTGCCAGCAGCCCGACTGGGGGTGGTATGATCTACGAGCAGTACTTC. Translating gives CASSPTGGGMIYEQYF.

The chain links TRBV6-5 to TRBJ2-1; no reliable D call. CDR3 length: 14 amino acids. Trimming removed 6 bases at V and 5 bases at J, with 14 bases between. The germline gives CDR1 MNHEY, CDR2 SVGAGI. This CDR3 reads CASSGYGGDNEQFF. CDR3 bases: TGTGCCAGCAGCGGCTATGGTGGGGACAATGAGCAGTTCTTC.